A selection of T cell receptor beta chains follows, all from one sample in a study of cytomegalovirus exposure and HLA in healthy donors. Clones were read by immunoSEQ multiplex PCR, and TCRdb kept only the in-frame ones, dropping some. This sample has approximately 150,000 clones, with more than 60% found just once. The material sequenced was PBMCs. The source is a man aged 40-49 years in good health and CMV-seropositive. The CDR3 runs from the conserved cysteine through the conserved F or W. A D gene is named only where the DNA matches it firmly.

>TRBD1|TRBV27|TRBJ1-5
TGTGCCAGCAGTTTGAACAGGGGGCAGGATCAGCCCCAGCATTTT
CASSLNRGQDQPQHF
>TRBD2|TRBV4-1|TRBJ2-2
TGCGCCAGTGCTAGCGGGAGTTACACCGGGGAGCTGTTTTTT
CASASGSYTGELFF
>.|TRBV28|TRBJ1-2
TGTGCCAGCACGTTAGGGGCCGGCCACTATGGCTACACCTTC
CASTLGAGHYGYTF
>TRBD1|TRBV5-1|TRBJ2-3
TGCGCCAGCAGCTTGAGGACAGGCTCCACAGATACGCAGTATTTT
CASSLRTGSTDTQYF
>.|TRBV9|TRBJ2-3
TGTGCCAGCAGCGTATTGCCCAGCGGGCAGGATACGCAGTATTTT
CASSVLPSGQDTQYF
>.|TRBV21-1|TRBJ1-4
TGTGCCAGCAGCAAAGAACCAGACACGAATGAAAAACTGTTTTTT
CASSKEPDTNEKLFF
>.|TRBV6-6|TRBJ1-1
TGTGCCAGCAGCCGTACAGGGCCTAACACTGAAGCTTTCTTT
CASSRTGPNTEAFF
>.|TRBV4-3|TRBJ1-5
TGCGCCAGCAGCCAAGAGGGCGGGGGAACGAAGATGCCCCAGCATTTT
CASSQEGGGTKMPQHF
>TRBD2|TRBV9|TRBJ2-3
TGTGCCAGCAGCGTGAGCGGGACGAGCACAGATACGCAGTATTTT
CASSVSGTSTDTQYF
>.|TRBV5-1|TRBJ1-1
TGCGCCAGCAACAGGGACGGTGAAGCTTTCTTT
CASNRDGEAFF
>.|TRBV11-2|TRBJ1-2
TGTGCCAGCAGCTTAACGCCCCAAGAGGTCTATGGCTACACCTTC
CASSLTPQEVYGYTF
>.|TRBV11-2|TRBJ2-7
TGTGTCAGCGGACTACGGCCATACTCCTACGAGCAGTACTTC
CVSGLRPYSYEQYF
>.|TRBV27|TRBJ1-1
TGTGCCAGCAGTTTTATCCCAGGGAAGTTGGAGTCTGAAGCTTTCTTT
CASSFIPGKLESEAFF
>.|TRBV4-1|TRBJ2-6
TGCGCCAGCAGCCAAGATACTCCCCAAAACTCTGGGGCCAACGTCCTGACTTTC
CASSQDTPQNSGANVLTF